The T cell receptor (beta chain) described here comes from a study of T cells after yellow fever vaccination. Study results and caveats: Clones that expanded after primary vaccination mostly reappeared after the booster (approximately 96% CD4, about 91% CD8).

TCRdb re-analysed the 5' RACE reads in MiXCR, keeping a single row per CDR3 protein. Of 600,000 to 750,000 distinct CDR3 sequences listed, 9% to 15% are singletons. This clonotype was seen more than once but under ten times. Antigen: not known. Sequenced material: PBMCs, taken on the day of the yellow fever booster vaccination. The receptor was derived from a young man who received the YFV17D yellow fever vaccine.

The CDR3 bases are TGCAGTGCTAGAGCGGGCGGGAGAGGTAGGAACGAGCAGTACTTC. Protein product: CSARAGGRGRNEQYF. This rearrangement joins TRBV20-1 to TRBJ2-7, with TRBD2 identical over 7 bases. This CDR3 is built from 15 residues. CDR1 and CDR2 from the germline V gene are DFQATT and SNEGSKA (reference sequence). The ends lost 1 base at V and 5 bases at J; junction bases unmatched: 11.